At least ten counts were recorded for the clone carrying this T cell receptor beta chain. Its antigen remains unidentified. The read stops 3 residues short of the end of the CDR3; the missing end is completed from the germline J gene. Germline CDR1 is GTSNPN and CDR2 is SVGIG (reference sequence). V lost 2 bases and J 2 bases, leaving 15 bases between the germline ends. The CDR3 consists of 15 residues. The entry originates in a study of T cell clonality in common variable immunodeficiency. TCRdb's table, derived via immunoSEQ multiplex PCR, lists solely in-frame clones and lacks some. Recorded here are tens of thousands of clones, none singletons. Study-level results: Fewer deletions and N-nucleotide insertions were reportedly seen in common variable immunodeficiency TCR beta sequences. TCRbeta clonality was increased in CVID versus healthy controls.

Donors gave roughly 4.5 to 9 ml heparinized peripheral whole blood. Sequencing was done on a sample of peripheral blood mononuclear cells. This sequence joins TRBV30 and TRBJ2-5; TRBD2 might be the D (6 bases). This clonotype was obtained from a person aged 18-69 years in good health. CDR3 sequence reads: CAWSPAFGGQETQYF. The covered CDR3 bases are TGTGCCTGGAGTCCGGCCTTTGGAGGGCAAGAGACC.